This T cell receptor beta chain was identified during a study of shared clonotypes between healthy human individuals. Generated by immunoSEQ multiplex PCR, the TCRdb table keeps only in-frame clones and is missing some. The sample records about 600,000 clones, approximately 97% being singletons. This CDR3 spans 13 amino acids. Trimming removed 5 bases from V and 9 bases from J, with 14 bases in between. Germline V gene sequence: CDR1 MRHNA, CDR2 SNTAGT. This rearrangement joins TRBV6-4 to TRBJ2-1, with D unclear. Sequenced: naive CD4+ T cells sorted from blood. Noted subset: CD45RA+ positively selected. This receptor was taken from a woman younger than 45 in good health. The CDR3 protein is CASSRWDSGEQFF. CDR3 sequence (DNA): TGTGCCAGCAGTCGATGGGATTCCGGTGAGCAGTTCTTC.